This is a list of T cell receptor beta chains from one sample in a study of control samples from healthy donors and cancer patients. Libraries were prepared by immunoSEQ multiplex PCR; TCRdb keeps only in-frame clonotypes and omits some of them. The sample has approximately 150,000 clones; approximately 89% are singletons. Sequencing used PBMCs. The receptors derive from a man aged 50-59 years with head and neck cancer. The CDR3 runs from the conserved cysteine through the conserved F or W. The order of the fields is CDR3 length, D gene, J gene, clone size, V gene, CDR3 DNA, CDR3 protein. The D gene is left open where the match is weak. Not every row has a clone size; where given, it reads once, few, many or a size class.

>13|-|TRBJ2-2|few|TRBV7-2
TGTGCCAGCAGCTTAGACCTAGCCGGGGAGCTGTTTTTT
CASSLDLAGELFF
>15|-|TRBJ1-3|once|TRBV28
TGTGCCTCCCTCTCCGGGGGGAACTCTGGAAACACCATATATTTT
CASLSGGNSGNTIYF
>17|TRBD1|TRBJ1-3|-|TRBV5-6
TGTGCCAGCAGCTTCGACAGGGGCCACTCCTCTGGAAACACCATATATTTT
CASSFDRGHSSGNTIYF
>16|-|TRBJ1-2|once|TRBV11-2
TGTGCCAGCAGCTTATATGAGTCGGGGGGGCTCTATGGCTACACCTTC
CASSLYESGGLYGYTF
>17|-|TRBJ1-6|-|TRBV5-1
TGCGCCAGCAGCCCCAGAATAGTTGGCTCCTATAATTCACCCCTCCACTTT
CASSPRIVGSYNSPLHF
>15|TRBD2|TRBJ2-1|-|TRBV6-2/TRBV6-3
TGTGCCAGCAGCCCTATCCGAGCGGGATACAATGAGCAGTTCTTC
CASSPIRAGYNEQFF
>15|-|TRBJ1-5|once|TRBV15
TGTGCCACCAGCAGAGATACGGGGAGCAATCAGCCCCAGCATTTT
CATSRDTGSNQPQHF
>14|-|TRBJ2-3|-|TRBV19
TGTGCCAGTAGTATAGATGGGCTCACAGATACGCAGTATTTT
CASSIDGLTDTQYF
>15|TRBD1|TRBJ2-2|-|TRBV18
TGTGCCAGCTCACCCACAGGGGGCCGGGCCGGGGAGCTGTTTTTT
CASSPTGGRAGELFF
>17|-|TRBJ1-5|-|TRBV4-1
TGCGCCAGCAGCCCATCTCCCCCAAGGGGATGGGATCAGCCCCAGCATTTT
CASSPSPPRGWDQPQHF
>15|-|TRBJ2-2|-|TRBV7-2
TGTGCCAGCAGCTTGGGCAGGGGTTGGGGCGGGGAGCTGTTTTTT
CASSLGRGWGGELFF
>14|-|TRBJ2-7|-|TRBV5-6
TGTGCCAGCAGCTTGGTACGGGGCTCCTACGAGCAGTACTTC
CASSLVRGSYEQYF
>17|TRBD1|TRBJ2-2|once|TRBV3-1/TRBV3-2
TGTGCCAGCAGCCAAGATAGAGGGACAGAAATTTCGGGGGAGCTGTTTTTT
CASSQDRGTEISGELFF
>15|TRBD1|TRBJ2-2|-|TRBV5-4
TGTGCCAGCAGCTCGCCGGGACAGGGGGTCGGGGAGCTGTTTTTT
CASSSPGQGVGELFF
>13|TRBD1|TRBJ2-7|-|TRBV27
TGTGCCAGCAGCCTGACAGGGGTGGAGGAGCAGTACTTC
CASSLTGVEEQYF
>14|TRBD1|TRBJ1-5|-|TRBV19
TGTGCCAGTAGTATCGGGACAGGTAATCAGCCCCAGCATTTT
CASSIGTGNQPQHF
>15|TRBD2|TRBJ2-1|-|TRBV5-1
TGCGCCAGCAGCCGATGGCCGCTAGCGGGAGATGAGCAGTTCTTC
CASSRWPLAGDEQFF
>19|TRBD1|TRBJ1-3|-|TRBV9
TGTGCCAGCAGCCCTACAAGTGTCGACAGGGTGCTCTTAGAAAACACCATATATTTT
CASSPTSVDRVLLENTIYF
>17|TRBD1|TRBJ1-1|-|TRBV4-2
TGTGCCAGCAGCCAAGGTCTTAGACAGGGTCGGAACACTGAAGCTTTCTTT
CASSQGLRQGRNTEAFF
>14|-|TRBJ2-1|-|TRBV18
TGTGCCAGCCTATTGGGCGGGGCAAACAATGAGCAGTTCTTC
CASLLGGANNEQFF
>13|-|TRBJ2-5|-|TRBV19
TGTGCCAGTAGTATAGCGCCGGGGGAGACCCAGTACTTC
CASSIAPGETQYF
>13|-|TRBJ1-3|-|TRBV19
TGTGCCAGCGGAGCCGGTGCGGGAAACACCATATATTTT
CASGAGAGNTIYF
>13|-|TRBJ2-1|-|TRBV6-5
TGTGCCAGCAGTTACTCGGGTCCTAATGAGCAGTTCTTC
CASSYSGPNEQFF
>15|-|TRBJ2-7|-|TRBV19
TGTGCCAGTAGTATTGGCAGCAGGGGAATGTACGAGCAGTACTTC
CASSIGSRGMYEQYF
>16|-|TRBJ2-3|-|TRBV6-1
TGTGCCAGCAGTGAAACATGGGGACTTCGCACAGATACGCAGTATTTT
CASSETWGLRTDTQYF
>15|-|TRBJ2-1|-|TRBV5-4
TGTGCCAGCAGCTTGGAAAGGGGGTGGTACAATGAGCAGTTCTTC
CASSLERGWYNEQFF
>16|-|TRBJ1-1|-|TRBV5-1
TGCGCCAGCAGCTTGTTGTGGGGTGGCGCTGGCACTGAAGCTTTCTTT
CASSLLWGGAGTEAFF
>13|-|TRBJ1-2|-|TRBV6-5
TGTGCCGTTAATAGTATGGAATTCTATGGCTACACCTTC
CAVNSMEFYGYTF
>13|-|TRBJ2-5|-|TRBV5-1
TGCGCCTCCGGACGGGCGGGACGAGAGACCCAGTACTTC
CASGRAGRETQYF
>19|-|TRBJ1-1|-|TRBV7-9
TGTGCCAGCAGCTTTACGTACTCGGGGACGTACAAAACCGACACTGAAGCTTTCTTT
CASSFTYSGTYKTDTEAFF
>15|TRBD1|TRBJ1-1|-|TRBV28
TGTGCCAGCAGCAATGCCGGGACAGGGACTATTGAAGCTTTCTTT
CASSNAGTGTIEAFF
>16|-|TRBJ2-2|-|TRBV3-1/TRBV3-2
TGTGCCAGCAGCCATACCTCGTGGACGAACACCGGGGAGCTGTTTTTT
CASSHTSWTNTGELFF
>14|TRBD2|TRBJ2-3|-|TRBV19
TGTGCCAGTAGGGCTAGCGGTAGCACAGATACGCAGTATTTT
CASRASGSTDTQYF
>13|-|TRBJ1-2|-|TRBV30
TGTGCCTGGAGCACCGACAGTGACTATGGCTACACCTTC
CAWSTDSDYGYTF
>12|-|TRBJ2-1|-|TRBV7-6
TGTGCCAGCAGTCAGGGGGGCGGGGAGCAGTTCTTC
CASSQGGGEQFF
>13|-|TRBJ2-1|-|TRBV28
TGTGCCAGCAGTGACCACTCCTACAATGAGCAGTTCTTC
CASSDHSYNEQFF
>16|-|TRBJ1-2|-|TRBV15
TGTGCCACCAGCAGAACCCTGGAAGGGATTAACTATGGCTACACCTTC
CATSRTLEGINYGYTF
>15|TRBD1|TRBJ1-1|-|TRBV6-5
TGTGCCAGCAGAAACAGGGGGAGAGGGAACACTGAAGCTTTCTTT
CASRNRGRGNTEAFF
>13|-|TRBJ1-1|-|TRBV10-3
TGTGCCATCAGTGAGTCGAGCCAGGAGGGAGCTTTCTTT
CAISESSQEGAFF
>14|-|TRBJ2-7|-|TRBV7-9
TGTGCCAGCAGCTCGGGCTTACAGACTTACGAGCAGTACTTC
CASSSGLQTYEQYF
>14|TRBD1|TRBJ1-5|-|TRBV13
TGTGCCAGCAGCTCGTCGACAGGGCTCCAGCCCCAGCATTTT
CASSSSTGLQPQHF
>17|-|TRBJ1-2|-|TRBV4-1
TGCGCCAGCAGTCCGGGACATGTGGGTGATCCGAACTATGGCTACACCTTC
CASSPGHVGDPNYGYTF
>13|TRBD1|TRBJ2-1|-|TRBV6-6
TGTGCCACCTGGGCAGGGGGATACAATGAGCAGTTCTTC
CATWAGGYNEQFF
>17|TRBD1|TRBJ1-1|once|TRBV7-9
TGTGCCAGCAGCTTACTAGGACAGGGGGCGCCGGACACTGAAGCTTTCTTT
CASSLLGQGAPDTEAFF
>17|-|TRBJ2-3|-|TRBV24-1
TGTGCCACCAGTGACCCAAGCAGGGGGGGAGGCACAGATACGCAGTATTTT
CATSDPSRGGGTDTQYF
>14|TRBD1|TRBJ1-4|-|TRBV6-2/TRBV6-3
TGTGCCAGCAGTTATCGACAGGGTGGAGAAAAACTGTTTTTT
CASSYRQGGEKLFF
>16|-|TRBJ2-2|-|TRBV7-6
TGTGCCAGCAGCTTAGGAGCAGCGGCGAACACCGGGGAGCTGTTTTTT
CASSLGAAANTGELFF
>13|-|TRBJ1-1|once|TRBV7-9
TGTGCCAGCAGCGAGGCACTGGACACTGAAGCTTTCTTT
CASSEALDTEAFF
>16|TRBD1|TRBJ2-1|-|TRBV27
TGTGCCAGCAGTTTATCGGGACAGGGCCCCTACAATGAGCAGTTCTTC
CASSLSGQGPYNEQFF
>15|-|TRBJ2-1|once|TRBV4-2
TGTGCCAGCAGCCAAGATTGGGGGATATACAATGAGCAGTTCTTC
CASSQDWGIYNEQFF
>14|TRBD1|TRBJ2-7|-|TRBV4-1
TGCGCCAGCAGCCTACCGAGAACAGGGGGCGAGCAGTACTTC
CASSLPRTGGEQYF
>15|TRBD1|TRBJ1-1|-|TRBV11-2
TGTGCCAGCAGCTTAGAGGGGCAGGGGGACACTGAAGCTTTCTTT
CASSLEGQGDTEAFF
>14|TRBD2|TRBJ2-1|-|TRBV19
TGTGCCAGTAGTCTAGCGGGGGCCTTCAATGAGCAGTTCTTC
CASSLAGAFNEQFF
>15|-|TRBJ2-1|-|TRBV6-5
TGTGCCAGCACTCAGAGGTGGAGTTCCGTCAATGAGCAGTTCTTC
CASTQRWSSVNEQFF
>12|-|TRBJ2-1|-|TRBV10-2
TGCGCCAGCGCATTAAGACCAGGGATGCAGTTCTTC
CASALRPGMQFF